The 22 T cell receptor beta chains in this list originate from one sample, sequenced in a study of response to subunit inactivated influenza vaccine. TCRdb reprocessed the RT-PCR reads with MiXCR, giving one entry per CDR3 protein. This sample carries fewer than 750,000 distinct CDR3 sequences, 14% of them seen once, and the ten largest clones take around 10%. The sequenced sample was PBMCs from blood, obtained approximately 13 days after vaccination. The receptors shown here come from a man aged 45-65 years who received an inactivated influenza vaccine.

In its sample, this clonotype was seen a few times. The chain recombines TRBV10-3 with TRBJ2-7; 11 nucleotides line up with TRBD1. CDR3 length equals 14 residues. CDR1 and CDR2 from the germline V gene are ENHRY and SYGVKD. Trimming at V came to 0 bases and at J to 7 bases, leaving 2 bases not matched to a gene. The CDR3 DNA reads TGTGCCATCAGTGAGTCCGGGACAGGGGGGGAGCAGTACTTC. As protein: CAISESGTGGEQYF.

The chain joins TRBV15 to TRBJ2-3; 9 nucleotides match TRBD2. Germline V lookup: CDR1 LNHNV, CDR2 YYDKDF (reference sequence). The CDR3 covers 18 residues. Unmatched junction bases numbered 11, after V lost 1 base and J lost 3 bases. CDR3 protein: CATSRVTPGLAKTDTQYF. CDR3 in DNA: TGTGCCACCAGCAGAGTTACGCCGGGACTAGCAAAAACAGATACGCAGTATTTT.

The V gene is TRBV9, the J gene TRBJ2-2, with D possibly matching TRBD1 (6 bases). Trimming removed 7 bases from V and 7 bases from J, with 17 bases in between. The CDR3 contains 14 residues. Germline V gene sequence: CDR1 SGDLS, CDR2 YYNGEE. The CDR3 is CASRDTRINGELFF. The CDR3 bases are TGTGCCAGCCGGGACACCCGTATTAACGGGGAGCTGTTTTTT. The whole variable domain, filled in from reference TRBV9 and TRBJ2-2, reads DSGVTQTPKHLITATGQRVTLRCSPRSGDLSVYWYQQSLDQGLQFLIQYYNGEERAKGNILERFSAQQFPDLHSELNLSSLELGDSALYFCASRDTRINGELFFGEGSRLTVL.

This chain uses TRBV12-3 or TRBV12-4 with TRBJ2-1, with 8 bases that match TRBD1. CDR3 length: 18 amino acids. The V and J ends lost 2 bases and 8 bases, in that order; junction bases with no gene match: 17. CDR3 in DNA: TGTGCCAGCAGTTTATTTGAACCCACAGGGGGATTCATCTATGAGCAGTTCTTC. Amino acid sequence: CASSLFEPTGGFIYEQFF.

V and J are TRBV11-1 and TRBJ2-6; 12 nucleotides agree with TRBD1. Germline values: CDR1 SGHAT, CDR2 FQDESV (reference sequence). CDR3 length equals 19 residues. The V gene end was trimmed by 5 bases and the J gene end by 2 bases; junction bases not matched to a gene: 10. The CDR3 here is CASSTGTGGAATGANVLTF. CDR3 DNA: TGTGCCAGCAGCACCGGGACAGGGGGCGCAGCAACTGGGGCCAACGTCCTGACTTTC.

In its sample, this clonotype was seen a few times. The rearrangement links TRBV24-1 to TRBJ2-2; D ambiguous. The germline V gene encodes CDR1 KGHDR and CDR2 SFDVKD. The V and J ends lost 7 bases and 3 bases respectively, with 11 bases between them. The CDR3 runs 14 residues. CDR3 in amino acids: CATSKTRDTGELFF. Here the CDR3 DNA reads TGTGCCACCAGCAAGACCCGGGACACCGGGGAGCTGTTTTTT.

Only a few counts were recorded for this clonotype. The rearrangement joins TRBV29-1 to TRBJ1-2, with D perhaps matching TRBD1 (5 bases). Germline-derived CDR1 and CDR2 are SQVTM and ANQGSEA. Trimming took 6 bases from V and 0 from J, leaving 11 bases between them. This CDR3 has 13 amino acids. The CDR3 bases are TGCAGCGTAGGGGACCGGGCTAACTATGGCTACACCTTC. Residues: CSVGDRANYGYTF.

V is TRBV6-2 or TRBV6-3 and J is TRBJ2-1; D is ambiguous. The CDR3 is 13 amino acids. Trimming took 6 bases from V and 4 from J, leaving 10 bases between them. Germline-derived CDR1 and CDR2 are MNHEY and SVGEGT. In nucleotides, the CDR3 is TGTGCCAGCAGCTCACCGTTGTACAATGAGCAGTTCTTC. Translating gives CASSSPLYNEQFF.

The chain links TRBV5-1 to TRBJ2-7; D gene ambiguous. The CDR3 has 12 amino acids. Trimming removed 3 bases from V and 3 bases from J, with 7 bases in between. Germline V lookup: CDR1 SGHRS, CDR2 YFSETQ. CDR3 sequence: CASSSEDYEQYF. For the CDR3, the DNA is TGCGCCAGCAGCTCTGAGGACTACGAGCAGTACTTC. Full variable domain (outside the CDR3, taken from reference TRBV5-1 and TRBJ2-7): KAGVTQTPRYLIKTRGQQVTLSCSPISGHRSVSWYQQTPGQGLQFLFEYFSETQRNKGNFPGRFSGRQFSNSRSEMNVSTLELGDSALYLCASSSEDYEQYFGPGTRLTVT.

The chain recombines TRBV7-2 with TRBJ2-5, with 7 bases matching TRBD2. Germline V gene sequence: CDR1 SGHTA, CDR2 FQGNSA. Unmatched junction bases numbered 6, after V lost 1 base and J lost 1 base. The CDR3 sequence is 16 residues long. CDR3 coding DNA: TGTGCCAGCAGCTTAGTTAGGCTAGCGGTCCAAGAGACCCAGTACTTC. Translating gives CASSLVRLAVQETQYF.

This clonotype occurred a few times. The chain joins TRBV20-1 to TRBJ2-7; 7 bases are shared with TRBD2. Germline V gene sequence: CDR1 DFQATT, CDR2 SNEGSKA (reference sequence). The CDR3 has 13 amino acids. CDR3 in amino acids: CAFLPSGIYEQYF. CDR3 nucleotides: TGCGCCTTCCTCCCTAGCGGCATCTACGAGCAGTACTTC.

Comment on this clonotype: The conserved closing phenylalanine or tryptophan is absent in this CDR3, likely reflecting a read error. CDR3 coding DNA: TGTGCCAGCAGCTCCTGGGGACCCCAAGAGACCCAGTACTCC. It encodes CASSSWGPQETQYS. This chain connects TRBV7-9 to TRBJ2-5; either TRBD1 or TRBD2 may supply D (5 bases each). This CDR3 comprises 14 residues. From germline, CDR1 is SEHNR and CDR2 FQNEAQ (reference sequence). V was trimmed by 4 bases and J by 1 base, leaving 10 bases between them.

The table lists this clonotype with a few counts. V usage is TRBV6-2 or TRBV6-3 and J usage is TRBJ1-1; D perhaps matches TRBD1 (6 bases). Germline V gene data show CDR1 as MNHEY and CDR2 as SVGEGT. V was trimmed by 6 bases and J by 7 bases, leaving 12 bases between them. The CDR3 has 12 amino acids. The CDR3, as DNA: TGTGCCAGCAGACAACAGGGAAATGAAGCTTTCTTT. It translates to CASRQQGNEAFF.

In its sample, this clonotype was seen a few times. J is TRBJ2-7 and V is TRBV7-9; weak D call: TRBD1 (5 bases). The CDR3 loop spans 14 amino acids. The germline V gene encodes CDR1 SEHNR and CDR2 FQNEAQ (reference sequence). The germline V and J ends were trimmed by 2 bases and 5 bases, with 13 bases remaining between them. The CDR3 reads CASSLMSGIDEQYF. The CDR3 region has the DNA TGTGCCAGCAGCTTAATGTCAGGGATCGACGAGCAGTACTTC.

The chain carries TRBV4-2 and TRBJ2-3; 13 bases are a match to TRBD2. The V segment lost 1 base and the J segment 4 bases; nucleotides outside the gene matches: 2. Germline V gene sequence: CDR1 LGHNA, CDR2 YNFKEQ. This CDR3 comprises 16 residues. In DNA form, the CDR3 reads TGTGCCAGCAGCCAAGTACTAGCGGGAGGGGCAGATACGCAGTATTTT. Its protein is CASSQVLAGGADTQYF.

In DNA form, the CDR3 reads TGCGCCAGCAGCCCCGGGACAGGGAGGGTGGAAAACATTCAGTACTTC. This sequence encodes CASSPGTGRVENIQYF. The chain has TRBV4-3 and TRBJ2-4; 9 bases agree with TRBD1. The trim removed 4 bases at V and 5 bases at J, leaving 9 bases unmatched. This CDR3 has 16 residues. CDR1 is LGHNA and CDR2 is YSLEER in the germline V gene.

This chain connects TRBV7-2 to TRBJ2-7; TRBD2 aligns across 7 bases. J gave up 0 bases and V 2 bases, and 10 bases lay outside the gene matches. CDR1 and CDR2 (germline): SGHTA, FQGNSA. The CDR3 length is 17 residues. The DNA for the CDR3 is TGTGCCAGCAGCTTACTCTTGTTCGGCGGGAGCTCCTACGAGCAGTACTTC. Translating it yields CASSLLLFGGSSYEQYF. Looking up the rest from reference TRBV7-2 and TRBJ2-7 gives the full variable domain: GAGVSQSPSNKVTEKGKDVELRCDPISGHTALYWYRQSLGQGLEFLIYFQGNSAPDKSGLPSDRFSAERTGGSVSTLTIQRTQQEDSAVYLCASSLLLFGGSSYEQYFGPGTRLTVT.

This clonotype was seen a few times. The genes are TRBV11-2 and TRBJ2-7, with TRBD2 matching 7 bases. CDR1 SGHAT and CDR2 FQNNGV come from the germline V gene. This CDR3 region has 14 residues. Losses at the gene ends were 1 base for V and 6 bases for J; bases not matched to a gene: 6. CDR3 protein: CASSLGAGAGEQYF. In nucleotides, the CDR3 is TGTGCCAGCAGCTTAGGGGCGGGAGCAGGCGAGCAGTACTTC.

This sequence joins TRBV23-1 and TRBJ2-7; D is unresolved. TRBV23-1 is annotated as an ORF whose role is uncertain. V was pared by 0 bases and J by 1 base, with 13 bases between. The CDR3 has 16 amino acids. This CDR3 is CASSQSREGSSYEQYF. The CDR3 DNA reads TGCGCCAGCAGTCAATCGCGAGAAGGTTCGTCCTACGAGCAGTACTTC.

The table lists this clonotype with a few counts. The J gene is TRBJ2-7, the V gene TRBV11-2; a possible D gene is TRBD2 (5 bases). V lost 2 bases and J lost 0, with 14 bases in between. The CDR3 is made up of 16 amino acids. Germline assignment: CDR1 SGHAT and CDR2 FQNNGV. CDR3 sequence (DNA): TGTGCCAGCAGCTTATTGGCGGAGGTCTTCTCCTACGAGCAGTACTTC. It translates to CASSLLAEVFSYEQYF.

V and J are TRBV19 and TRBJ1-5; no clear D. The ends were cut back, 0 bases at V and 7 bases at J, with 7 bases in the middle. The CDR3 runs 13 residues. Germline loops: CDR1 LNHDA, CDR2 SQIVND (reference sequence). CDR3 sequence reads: CASSIEGGQPQHF. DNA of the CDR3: TGTGCCAGTAGTATAGAGGGCGGGCAGCCCCAGCATTTT. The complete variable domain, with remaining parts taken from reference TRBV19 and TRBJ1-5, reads DGGITQSPKYLFRKEGQNVTLSCEQNLNHDAMYWYRQDPGQGLRLIYYSQIVNDFQKGDIAEGYSVSREKKESFPLTVTSAQKNPTAFYLCASSIEGGQPQHFGDGTRLSIL.

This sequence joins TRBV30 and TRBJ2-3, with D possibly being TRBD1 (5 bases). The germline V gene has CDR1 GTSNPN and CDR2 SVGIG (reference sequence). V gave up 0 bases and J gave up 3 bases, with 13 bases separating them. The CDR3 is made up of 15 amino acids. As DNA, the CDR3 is TGTGCCTGGAGTGTACAAGGGGCGTTTACAGATACGCAGTATTTT. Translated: CAWSVQGAFTDTQYF.